Below, 25 T cell receptor beta chains from the same sample are listed, as sequenced in a study of blood T cells in healthy people across ages. It was with a sample-barcoded 5' primer and a J-beta primer mix that a second PCR of about 6 to 12 cycles was run. Using its own MiXCR run on the 5' RACE reads, TCRdb lists one record per CDR3 protein. The repertoire holds around 710,000 distinct CDR3 sequences, with roughly 45% as singletons. Sample: blood. The receptors come from a woman in her sixties or seventies in good health.

Of note for this clonotype: An end of the junction differs from the germline gene, which may be a read error. This sequence joins TRBV18 and TRBJ2-7, with a weak D call TRBD1 (5 bases). Germline V gene sequence: CDR1 KGHSH, CDR2 LQKENI. The CDR3 length is 13 residues. This CDR3 reads CASSPQGSYVQYF. The CDR3 nucleotides read TGTGCCAGCTCACCCCAGGGTTCCTACGTGCAGTACTTC.

Concerning this clonotype itself: This is likely a read error, given that the CDR3 carries no conserved phenylalanine or tryptophan at its end. The chain uses TRBV12-3 or TRBV12-4 and TRBJ2-5, with 8 bases that match TRBD2. Losses at the gene ends were 8 bases for V and 3 bases for J; bases not matched to a gene: 5. CDR3 length: 13 residues. CDR3 DNA: TGTGCCAGCTCATGGCGGGGGGAAGAGACCCAGTACCTC. Translation gives CASSWRGEETQYL.

The chain links TRBV20-1 to TRBJ2-5; no firm D call. The CDR3 length is 13 residues. V was clipped by 0 bases and J by 5 bases, with 10 bases between them. Germline V CDR1 and CDR2: DFQATT, SNEGSKA (reference sequence). Here the CDR3 reads CSAREGFSETQYF. The CDR3 coding sequence is TGCAGTGCTAGAGAGGGGTTCTCCGAGACCCAGTACTTC.

The chain couples TRBV27 to TRBJ2-1; 7 positions match TRBD2. Germline-derived CDR1 and CDR2 are MNHEY and SMNVEV (reference sequence). Losses at the gene ends were 4 bases for V and 7 bases for J; bases not matched to a gene: 13. CDR3 size: 16 residues. The CDR3 region is CASSSLGEGLWNEQFF. DNA of the CDR3: TGTGCCAGCAGTTCGCTAGGGGAGGGCCTCTGGAATGAGCAGTTCTTC.

This clonotype was observed a handful of times. The V gene is TRBV7-9, the J gene TRBJ2-7, with 7 bases fitting TRBD2. The CDR3 totals 15 residues. Unmatched junction bases numbered 5, after V lost 0 bases and J lost 3 bases. Germline V lookup: CDR1 SEHNR, CDR2 FQNEAQ (reference sequence). In nucleotides, the CDR3 is TGTGCCAGCAGCTTAGCTCGCGGGAGAGGCTACGAGCAGTACTTC. Residues: CASSLARGRGYEQYF.

The rearrangement uses TRBV6-1 and TRBJ2-4; 8 bases line up with TRBD1. Germline V lookup: CDR1 MNHNS, CDR2 SASEGT. J gave up 6 bases and V 4 bases, and 5 bases lay outside the gene matches. The CDR3 totals 14 residues. This CDR3 is CASSGAGGGNIQYF. In DNA, the CDR3 is TGTGCCAGCAGTGGTGCAGGGGGCGGAAACATTCAGTACTTC.

J is TRBJ1-2 and V is TRBV20-1; 9 nucleotides match TRBD1. V lost 0 bases and J lost 8; bases outside the gene matches: 4. CDR1 and CDR2 from the germline V gene are DFQATT and SNEGSKA (reference sequence). This CDR3 has 13 amino acids. CDR3 in DNA: TGCAGTGCTAGAGATCCGACAGGGGGAGGCTACACCTTC. This sequence encodes CSARDPTGGGYTF.

The rearrangement links TRBV2 to TRBJ2-7, with D tentatively TRBD1 (5 bases). Germline V lookup: CDR1 SNHLY, CDR2 FYNNEI. CDR3 length: 14 amino acids. V lost 2 bases and J 2 bases, leaving 10 bases between the germline ends. CDR3 protein: CASSEISQAYEQYF. DNA for the CDR3: TGTGCCAGCAGTGAAATTTCACAGGCCTACGAGCAGTACTTC.

This chain connects TRBV6-2 or TRBV6-3 to TRBJ2-5; 10 nucleotides match TRBD2. The CDR3 sequence is 14 residues long. Losses at the gene ends were 8 bases for V and 5 bases for J; bases not matched to a gene: 8. The germline CDR1 and CDR2 sequences are MNHEY and SVGEGT. The CDR3 nucleotides are TGTGCCAGCGGGACTAGCGCGTCGCGGGAGACCCAGTACTTC. It encodes CASGTSASRETQYF.

Ten or more counts support this clonotype. The chain has TRBV3-1 and TRBJ2-7, with D possibly matching TRBD1 (6 bases). V was clipped by 2 bases and J by 7 bases, with 12 bases between them. The CDR3 is 13 residues long. Germline CDR1 is LGHDT and CDR2 is YNNKEL (reference sequence). For the CDR3, the DNA is TGTGCCAGCAGCCAATCTCTACAGGGAGAGCAGTACTTC. Encoded protein: CASSQSLQGEQYF.

The chain is built from TRBV6-1 and TRBJ1-1; D is perhaps TRBD1 (6 bases). Germline V gene data show CDR1 as MNHNS and CDR2 as SASEGT. The V and J ends lost 4 bases and 1 base respectively, with 10 bases between them. There are 14 residues in the CDR3. The CDR3 nucleotides are TGTGCCAGCAGTGTCAGGGGACGGAACACTGAAGCTTTCTTT. Translation: CASSVRGRNTEAFF.

This clonotype came up many times. This chain joins TRBV21-1 and TRBJ2-1; the table calls TRBD1, which could not be checked here. TRBV21-1 corresponds to a pseudogene. This CDR3 has 16 residues. Written as DNA, the CDR3 is TGTGCCAGCAGCAACGCGGACAGGGGGCAACACAATGAGCAGTTCTTC. It encodes CASSNADRGQHNEQFF.

The V call is TRBV11-1, the J call TRBJ2-6; tentatively, D is TRBD1 (5 bases). The CDR3 consists of 18 residues. V shed 4 bases and J shed 4 bases, with 20 bases lying between them. Per germline, CDR1 SGHAT and CDR2 FQDESV (reference sequence). The CDR3 coding sequence is TGTGCCAGCAGCTCGTCCCCCGGGCAGGGAACCGGGGCCAACGTCCTGACTTTC. As protein: CASSSSPGQGTGANVLTF.

This clonotype occurred a few times. The chain uses TRBV7-2 and TRBJ2-1; D might be TRBD2 (5 bases). This CDR3 has 16 amino acids. The germline V gene encodes CDR1 SGHTA and CDR2 FQGNSA. V shed 5 bases and J shed 3 bases, with 17 bases lying between them. CDR3 residues: CASSPNVLAVYNEQFF. In DNA form, the CDR3 reads TGTGCCAGCAGCCCTAACGTCCTAGCAGTCTACAATGAGCAGTTCTTC.

This clonotype turned up a few times. Here the CDR3 DNA reads TGTGCCAGCAGCTTACAGGCCCGGGGCCAAGAGACCCAGTACTTC. Translation gives CASSLQARGQETQYF. The V call is TRBV9, the J call TRBJ2-5, with D perhaps being TRBD1 or TRBD2 (5 bases each). The V gene's germline CDR1 is SGDLS and CDR2 YYNGEE. This CDR3 is built from 15 residues. V dropped 4 bases and J dropped 1 base, with 14 bases sitting between them. The complete variable domain, with remaining parts taken from reference TRBV9 and TRBJ2-5, reads DSGVTQTPKHLITATGQRVTLRCSPRSGDLSVYWYQQSLDQGLQFLIQYYNGEERAKGNILERFSAQQFPDLHSELNLSSLELGDSALYFCASSLQARGQETQYFGPGTRLLVL.

The CDR3 is CASRLSGTSAYYEQYF. The CDR3 DNA sequence: TGTGCCAGCAGGCTATCCGGGACTAGCGCTTACTACGAGCAGTACTTC. The J gene is TRBJ2-7, the V gene TRBV28, with 10 bases matching TRBD2. The CDR3 is 16 residues long. Per germline, CDR1 MDHEN and CDR2 SYDVKM. With 6 bases clipped from V and 3 bases from J, the junction kept 11 bases outside the gene matches.

V is TRBV14 and J is TRBJ2-1, with 7 bases that match TRBD2. Germline CDR1 is SGHDN and CDR2 is FVKESK. V trimming: 0 bases; J trimming: 3 bases; junction bases outside the gene matches: 8. The CDR3 is 17 residues long. The CDR3 region is CASSQDQRAGDYNEQFF. The DNA of the CDR3 is TGTGCCAGCAGCCAAGATCAACGGGCGGGAGACTACAATGAGCAGTTCTTC.

This chain links TRBV27 with TRBJ2-7, with D possibly matching TRBD1 (6 bases). The CDR3 length is 14 residues. Germline V CDR1 and CDR2: MNHEY, SMNVEV (reference sequence). Between the trimmed V and J ends, which lost 5 bases and 0 bases, there was a span of 11 bases. For the CDR3, the DNA is TGTGCCAGCAGTCCCCAGGGGTACTCCTACGAGCAGTACTTC. Translated: CASSPQGYSYEQYF.

The chain couples TRBV4-1 to TRBJ1-2, with unresolved D. Trimming shortened V by 0 bases and J by 8 bases, and 16 bases separated the two germline ends. The CDR3 is made up of 15 amino acids. Per germline, CDR1 MGHRA and CDR2 YSYEKL. CDR3 amino acids: CASSQEKGVAYGYTF. The DNA for the CDR3 is TGCGCCAGCAGCCAAGAAAAGGGAGTTGCATACGGCTACACCTTC.

In this sample, this clonotype turned up a few times. This CDR3 is CASSLAPGRLRYEQYF. Here the CDR3 DNA reads TGTGCCAGCAGCTTAGCCCCGGGCCGTCTGAGGTACGAGCAGTACTTC. V and J are TRBV7-2 and TRBJ2-7; D remains ambiguous. The CDR3 spans 16 residues. Trimming took 0 bases from V and 4 from J, leaving 16 bases between them. CDR1 and CDR2 from the germline V gene are SGHTA and FQGNSA.

This chain connects TRBV5-5 to TRBJ1-4; D is undetermined. V gave up 4 bases and J gave up 8 bases, with 15 bases separating them. CDR1 is SGHKS, CDR2 YYEKEE, per germline (reference sequence). CDR3 size: 14 residues. The CDR3 reads CASSGTGEGEKLFF. The CDR3 DNA is TGTGCCAGCAGCGGAACCGGGGAAGGGGAAAAACTGTTTTTT.

A remark on this clonotype: Possible read error: a much larger clone is one base away. The V gene is TRBV5-1, the J gene TRBJ2-7, with 9 nucleotides matching TRBD1. Germline loops: CDR1 SGHRS, CDR2 YFSETQ. V trimming: 3 bases; J trimming: 7 bases; junction bases outside the gene matches: 14. This CDR3 spans 16 amino acids. The CDR3 DNA reads as TGCGCCAGCAGCTACAGGGGGCAAGGGGATCACAATGAGCAGTACTTC. This translates into CASSYRGQGDHNEQYF.

The chain uses TRBV20-1 and TRBJ2-7; either TRBD1 or TRBD2 may supply D (5 bases each). Deletions cut 7 bases from V and 4 bases from J, with 20 bases between. The germline gives CDR1 DFQATT, CDR2 SNEGSKA (reference sequence). This CDR3 is 14 amino acids long. In nucleotides, the CDR3 is TGCAGTGGTATGGGGACCGAAGGGATGTACGAGCAGTACTTC. The encoded protein is CSGMGTEGMYEQYF.

The rearrangement joins TRBV20-1 to TRBJ1-1, with D unresolved. V was pared by 2 bases and J by 5 bases, with 9 bases between. Germline CDR1 and CDR2: DFQATT and SNEGSKA (reference sequence). The CDR3 loop spans 12 amino acids. The CDR3 bases are TGCAGTGCTAGAATCTTGGGGACTGAAGCTTTCTTT. It codes for CSARILGTEAFF.

This clonotype turned up a few times. V and J are TRBV11-1 and TRBJ1-2, with a tentative D call TRBD1 (5 bases). The CDR3 covers 14 residues. Germline loops: CDR1 SGHAT, CDR2 FQDESV (reference sequence). V was cut by 5 bases and J by 5 bases, with 15 bases left in between. CDR3 sequence: CASSPRGRRYGYTF. The CDR3 coding sequence is TGTGCCAGCAGCCCACGGGGCCGGAGATATGGCTACACCTTC.